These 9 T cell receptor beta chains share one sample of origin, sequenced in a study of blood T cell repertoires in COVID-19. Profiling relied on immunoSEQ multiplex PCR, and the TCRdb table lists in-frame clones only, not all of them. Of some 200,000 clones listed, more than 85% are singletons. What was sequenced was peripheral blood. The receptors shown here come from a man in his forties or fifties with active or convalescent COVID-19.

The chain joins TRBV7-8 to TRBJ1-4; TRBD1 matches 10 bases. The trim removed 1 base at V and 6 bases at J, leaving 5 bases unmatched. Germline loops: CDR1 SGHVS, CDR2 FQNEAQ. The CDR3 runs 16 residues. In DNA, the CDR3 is TGTGCCAGCAGCTTAGGGACAGGGGGGGAGGATGAAAAACTGTTTTTT. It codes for CASSLGTGGEDEKLFF. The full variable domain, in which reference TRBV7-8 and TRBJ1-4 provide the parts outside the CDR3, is GAGVSQSPRYKVAKRGQDVALRCDPISGHVSLFWYQQALGQGPEFLTYFQNEAQLDKSGLPSDRFFAERPEGSVSTLKIQRTQQEDSAVYLCASSLGTGGEDEKLFFGSGTQLSVL.

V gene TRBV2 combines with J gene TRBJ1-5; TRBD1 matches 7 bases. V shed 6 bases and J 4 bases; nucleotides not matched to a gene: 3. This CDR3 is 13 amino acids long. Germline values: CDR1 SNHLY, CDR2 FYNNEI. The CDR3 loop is CASRTGKNQPQHF. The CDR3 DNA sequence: TGTGCCAGCAGGACAGGGAAGAATCAGCCCCAGCATTTT.

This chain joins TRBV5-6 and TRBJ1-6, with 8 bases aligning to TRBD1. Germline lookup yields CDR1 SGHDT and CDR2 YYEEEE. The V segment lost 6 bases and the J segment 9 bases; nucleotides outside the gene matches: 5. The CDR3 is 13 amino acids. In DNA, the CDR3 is TGTGCCAGCACAGGGGGCATGAGTTCACCCCTCCACTTT. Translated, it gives CASTGGMSSPLHF. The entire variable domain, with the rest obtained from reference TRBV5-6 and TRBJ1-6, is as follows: DAGVTQSPTHLIKTRGQQVTLRCSPKSGHDTVSWYQQALGQGPQFIFQYYEEEERQRGNFPDRFSGHQFPNYSSELNVNALLLGDSALYLCASTGGMSSPLHFGNGTRLTVT.

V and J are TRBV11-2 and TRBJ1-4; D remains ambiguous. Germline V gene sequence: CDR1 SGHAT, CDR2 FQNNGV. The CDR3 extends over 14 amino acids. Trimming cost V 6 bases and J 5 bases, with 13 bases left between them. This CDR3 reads CASRLDRGNEKLFF. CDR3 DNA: TGTGCCAGCAGGTTGGACCGGGGAAATGAAAAACTGTTTTTT.

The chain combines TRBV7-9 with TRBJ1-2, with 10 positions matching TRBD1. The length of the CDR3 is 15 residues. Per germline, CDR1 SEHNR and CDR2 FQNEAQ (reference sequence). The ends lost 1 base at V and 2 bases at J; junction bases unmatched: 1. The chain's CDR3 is CASSLGQGANYGYTF. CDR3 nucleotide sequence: TGTGCCAGCAGCTTAGGACAGGGGGCCAACTATGGCTACACCTTC. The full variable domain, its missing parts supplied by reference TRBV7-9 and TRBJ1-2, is DTGVSQNPRHKITKRGQNVTFRCDPISEHNRLYWYRQTLGQGPEFLTYFQNEAQLEKSRLLSDRFSAERPKGSFSTLEIQRTEQGDSAMYLCASSLGQGANYGYTFGSGTRLTVV.

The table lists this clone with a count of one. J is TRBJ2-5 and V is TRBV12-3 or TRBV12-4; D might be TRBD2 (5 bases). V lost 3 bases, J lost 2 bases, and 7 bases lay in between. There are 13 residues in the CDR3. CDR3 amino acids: CASSLGGQETQYF. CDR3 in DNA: TGTGCCAGCAGTTTGGGCGGGCAAGAGACCCAGTACTTC.

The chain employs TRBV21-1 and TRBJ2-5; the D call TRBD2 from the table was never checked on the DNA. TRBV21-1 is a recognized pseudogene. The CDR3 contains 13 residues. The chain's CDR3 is CASSGGGEETQYF. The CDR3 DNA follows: TGTGCCAGCAGCGGGGGGGGAGAAGAGACCCAGTACTTC.

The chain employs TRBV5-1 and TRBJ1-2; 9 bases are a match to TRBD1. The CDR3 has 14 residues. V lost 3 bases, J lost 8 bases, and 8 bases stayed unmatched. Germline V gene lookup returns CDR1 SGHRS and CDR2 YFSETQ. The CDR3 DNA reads TGCGCCAGCAGCTACTCCGGGACAGGGCAGGGCTACACCTTC. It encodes CASSYSGTGQGYTF.

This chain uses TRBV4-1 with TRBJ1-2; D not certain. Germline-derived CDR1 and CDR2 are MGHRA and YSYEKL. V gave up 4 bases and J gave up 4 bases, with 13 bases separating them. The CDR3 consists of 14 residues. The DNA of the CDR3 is TGCGCCAGCAGCCTCCCGGGGAATGGCTATGGCTACACCTTC. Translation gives CASSLPGNGYGYTF.